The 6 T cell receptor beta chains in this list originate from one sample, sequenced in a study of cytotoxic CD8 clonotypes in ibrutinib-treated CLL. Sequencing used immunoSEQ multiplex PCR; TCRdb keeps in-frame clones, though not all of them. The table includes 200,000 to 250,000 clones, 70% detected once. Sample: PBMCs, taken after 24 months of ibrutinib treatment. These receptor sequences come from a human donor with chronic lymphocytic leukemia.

CDR3 sequence reads: CASSAPPSVGKNEQFF. For the CDR3, the DNA is TGTGCCAGCAGTGCCCCCCCGAGCGTAGGAAAGAATGAGCAGTTCTTC. The genes are TRBV25-1 and TRBJ2-1; D not certain. The germline CDR1 and CDR2 sequences are MGHDK and SYGVNS. Trimming shortened V by 4 bases and J by 7 bases, and 20 bases separated the two germline ends. There are 16 residues in the CDR3.

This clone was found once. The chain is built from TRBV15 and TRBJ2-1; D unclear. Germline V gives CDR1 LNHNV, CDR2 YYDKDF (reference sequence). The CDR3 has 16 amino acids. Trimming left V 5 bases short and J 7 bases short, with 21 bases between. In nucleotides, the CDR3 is TGTGCCACCAGCTTCCCGGGCCTACCGTCTATGAATGAGCAGTTCTTC. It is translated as CATSFPGLPSMNEQFF.

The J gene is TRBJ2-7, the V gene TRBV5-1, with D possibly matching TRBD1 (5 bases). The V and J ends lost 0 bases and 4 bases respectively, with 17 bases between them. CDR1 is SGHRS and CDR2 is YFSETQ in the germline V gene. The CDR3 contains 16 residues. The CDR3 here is CASSLAVDSILYEQYF. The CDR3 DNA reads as TGCGCCAGCAGCTTGGCCGTAGACAGCATACTTTACGAGCAGTACTTC.

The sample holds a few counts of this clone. The chain's CDR3 is CASSFHPGSYEQYF. CDR3 sequence (DNA): TGTGCCAGCAGCTTCCATCCAGGCTCCTACGAGCAGTACTTC. This chain joins TRBV11-2 and TRBJ2-7; D not certain. V lost 3 bases to trimming and J lost 0 bases, with 9 bases between them. Germline CDR1 is SGHAT and CDR2 is FQNNGV. The CDR3 is made up of 14 amino acids.

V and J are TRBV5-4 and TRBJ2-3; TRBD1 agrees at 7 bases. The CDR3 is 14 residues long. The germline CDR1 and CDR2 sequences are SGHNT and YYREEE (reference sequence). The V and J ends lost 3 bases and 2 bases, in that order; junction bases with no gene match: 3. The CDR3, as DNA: TGTGCCAGCAGCTACGGACAGGCCACAGATACGCAGTATTTT. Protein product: CASSYGQATDTQYF.

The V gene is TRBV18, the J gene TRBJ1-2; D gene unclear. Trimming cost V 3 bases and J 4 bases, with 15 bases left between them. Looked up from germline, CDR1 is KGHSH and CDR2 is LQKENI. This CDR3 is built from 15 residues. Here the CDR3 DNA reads TGTGCCAGCTCACCTCAAGGTGTTGCTGGCTATGGCTACACCTTC. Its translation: CASSPQGVAGYGYTF.